These T cell receptor beta chains were read from a single sample in a study of blood T cell repertoires in COVID-19. The assay was immunoSEQ multiplex PCR, and TCRdb's table has in-frame clones only and misses some. Of a few hundred thousand clones in the sample, around 87% are singletons; the top ten hold approximately 2.3%. The sequencing sample was made of peripheral blood. These receptors came from a woman between 50 and 59 years old with acute or convalescent COVID-19. CDR3s include the opening cysteine and the closing phenylalanine or tryptophan. D genes are given only for firm matches. Not every row has a clone size; where given, it reads once, few, many or a size class.

d_call: .; clone_size: .; cdr3_length: 15; j_call: TRBJ1-6; v_call: TRBV29-1; cdr3_nt: TGCAGCGTACGGGAGGACAACATTCTTGATTCACCCCTCCACTTT; cdr3_aa: CSVREDNILDSPLHF
d_call: .; clone_size: .; cdr3_length: 15; j_call: TRBJ2-1; v_call: TRBV28; cdr3_nt: TGTGCCAGCAGCCCGGACACGAGCTCCTACAATGAGCAGTTCTTC; cdr3_aa: CASSPDTSSYNEQFF
d_call: .; clone_size: .; cdr3_length: 16; j_call: TRBJ1-1; v_call: TRBV28; cdr3_nt: TGTGCCAGCAGTAAACTAGGGTTACGGTTGGACACTGAAGCTTTCTTT; cdr3_aa: CASSKLGLRLDTEAFF
d_call: TRBD2; clone_size: .; cdr3_length: 21; j_call: TRBJ2-3; v_call: TRBV30; cdr3_nt: TGTGCCTGGAGGGGGGGTGGAGGGACTAGCGGGAGGGCGAGTTTATCAGATACGCAGTATTTT; cdr3_aa: CAWRGGGGTSGRASLSDTQYF
d_call: TRBD1; clone_size: .; cdr3_length: 15; j_call: TRBJ2-1; v_call: TRBV3-1/TRBV3-2; cdr3_nt: TGTGCCAGCAGCCTAACGGGACAGCCCTACAATGAGCAGTTCTTC; cdr3_aa: CASSLTGQPYNEQFF
d_call: .; clone_size: .; cdr3_length: 13; j_call: TRBJ1-1; v_call: TRBV7-3; cdr3_nt: TGTGCCAGCAGCAAACAGGGGAACACTGAAGCTTTCTTT; cdr3_aa: CASSKQGNTEAFF
d_call: TRBD2; clone_size: .; cdr3_length: 14; j_call: TRBJ2-5; v_call: TRBV6-5; cdr3_nt: TGTGCCAGCAGTTACTCATGGGGGGGAGAGACCCAGTACTTC; cdr3_aa: CASSYSWGGETQYF
d_call: .; clone_size: .; cdr3_length: 14; j_call: TRBJ2-2; v_call: TRBV11-3; cdr3_nt: TGTGCCAGCAGCTTAGAACGGGGCACCGGGGAGCTGTTTTTT; cdr3_aa: CASSLERGTGELFF
d_call: .; clone_size: .; cdr3_length: 13; j_call: TRBJ2-7; v_call: TRBV7-9; cdr3_nt: TGTGCCAGCAGCCGGACAGTATCCGGCGAGCAGTACTTC; cdr3_aa: CASSRTVSGEQYF
d_call: TRBD1; clone_size: .; cdr3_length: 15; j_call: TRBJ2-5; v_call: TRBV3-1/TRBV3-2; cdr3_nt: TGTGCCAGCAGCCCACAACGGACAGGGACGGAGACCCAGTACTTC; cdr3_aa: CASSPQRTGTETQYF
d_call: TRBD1; clone_size: once; cdr3_length: 16; j_call: TRBJ1-2; v_call: TRBV7-2; cdr3_nt: TGTGCCAGCAGCTTAGAATGGGGACAGTTAACGGATGGCTACACCTTC; cdr3_aa: CASSLEWGQLTDGYTF
d_call: TRBD1; clone_size: .; cdr3_length: 15; j_call: TRBJ2-7; v_call: TRBV19; cdr3_nt: TGTGCCAGTAGTCCTGGACAGGGGTTATCCTACGAGCAGTACTTC; cdr3_aa: CASSPGQGLSYEQYF
d_call: TRBD1; clone_size: once; cdr3_length: 14; j_call: TRBJ2-5; v_call: TRBV5-1; cdr3_nt: TGCGCCAGCAGCTCGGACAGGGTACAAGAGACCCAGTACTTC; cdr3_aa: CASSSDRVQETQYF
d_call: .; clone_size: .; cdr3_length: 11; j_call: TRBJ2-7; v_call: TRBV14; cdr3_nt: TGTGCCAGCAGCCAAGGTCTCGAGCAGTACTTC; cdr3_aa: CASSQGLEQYF
d_call: TRBD1; clone_size: .; cdr3_length: 15; j_call: TRBJ2-7; v_call: TRBV18; cdr3_nt: TGTGCCAGCTCAACCTCGACAGGGAGAGCGGACGAGCAGTACTTC; cdr3_aa: CASSTSTGRADEQYF
d_call: .; clone_size: .; cdr3_length: 13; j_call: TRBJ1-1; v_call: TRBV3-1/TRBV3-2; cdr3_nt: TGTGCCAGCAGTCCCAGGGCGAACACTGAAGCTTTCTTT; cdr3_aa: CASSPRANTEAFF
d_call: TRBD2; clone_size: .; cdr3_length: 18; j_call: TRBJ2-2; v_call: TRBV4-1; cdr3_nt: TGCGCCAGCAGCGGTCGGACTAGCGGGAGCTCAGGGACCGGGGAGCTGTTTTTT; cdr3_aa: CASSGRTSGSSGTGELFF
d_call: TRBD1; clone_size: .; cdr3_length: 15; j_call: TRBJ1-2; v_call: TRBV6-5; cdr3_nt: TGTGCCAGCAGTCGGAACAGGGGGCCGGACTATGGCTACACCTTC; cdr3_aa: CASSRNRGPDYGYTF
d_call: .; clone_size: .; cdr3_length: 13; j_call: TRBJ1-2; v_call: TRBV2; cdr3_nt: TGTGCCAGCGGGGACTTGGGAGCGTATGGCTACACCTTC; cdr3_aa: CASGDLGAYGYTF
d_call: TRBD1; clone_size: .; cdr3_length: 15; j_call: TRBJ2-7; v_call: TRBV6-5; cdr3_nt: TGTGCCAGCAGTTACTTGGGACAGGGCTCCTACGAGCAGTACTTC; cdr3_aa: CASSYLGQGSYEQYF
d_call: TRBD2; clone_size: .; cdr3_length: 14; j_call: TRBJ2-1; v_call: TRBV6-5; cdr3_nt: TGTGCCAGCAGTTACGAGGCGGGAGCGGATGAGCAGTTCTTC; cdr3_aa: CASSYEAGADEQFF
d_call: .; clone_size: .; cdr3_length: 18; j_call: TRBJ2-2; v_call: TRBV10-3; cdr3_nt: TGTGCCATCAGTATCAGGGAATTGGGGGGTTCGAACACCGGGGAGCTGTTTTTT; cdr3_aa: CAISIRELGGSNTGELFF
d_call: .; clone_size: .; cdr3_length: 13; j_call: TRBJ1-2; v_call: TRBV7-2; cdr3_nt: TGTGCCAGCAGCCCGGGGGTAGGGCAAGGCTACACCTTC; cdr3_aa: CASSPGVGQGYTF
d_call: .; clone_size: .; cdr3_length: 17; j_call: TRBJ1-1; v_call: TRBV28; cdr3_nt: TGTGCCAGCCCTAGTGGGAGGGGCGGCATAATAGACACTGAAGCTTTCTTT; cdr3_aa: CASPSGRGGIIDTEAFF
d_call: .; clone_size: .; cdr3_length: 16; j_call: TRBJ1-4; v_call: TRBV5-1; cdr3_nt: TGCGCCAGCAGCTCCGACTCTCTCGGCGTGAGTGAAAAACTGTTTTTT; cdr3_aa: CASSSDSLGVSEKLFF
d_call: TRBD2; clone_size: .; cdr3_length: 15; j_call: TRBJ2-3; v_call: TRBV7-9; cdr3_nt: TGTGCCAGCAAGGTGCTAGCGGGAAGGTCAGATACGCAGTATTTT; cdr3_aa: CASKVLAGRSDTQYF
d_call: TRBD1; clone_size: .; cdr3_length: 14; j_call: TRBJ1-2; v_call: TRBV29-1; cdr3_nt: TGCAGCGTTGCAGGGGGTGAAGCTAACTATGGCTACACCTTC; cdr3_aa: CSVAGGEANYGYTF
d_call: TRBD1; clone_size: .; cdr3_length: 14; j_call: TRBJ2-1; v_call: TRBV5-5; cdr3_nt: TGTGCCAGCAGATTCCGGGACAGAGACAATGAGCAGTTCTTC; cdr3_aa: CASRFRDRDNEQFF
d_call: .; clone_size: .; cdr3_length: 14; j_call: TRBJ2-5; v_call: TRBV27; cdr3_nt: TGTGCCAGCAGTTTTTTGACGGGACAAGAGACCCAGTACTTC; cdr3_aa: CASSFLTGQETQYF
d_call: .; clone_size: .; cdr3_length: 14; j_call: TRBJ1-6; v_call: TRBV27; cdr3_nt: TGTGCCAGCAGCCGGGGGGGGCTAGTTTCACCCCTCCACTTT; cdr3_aa: CASSRGGLVSPLHF
d_call: .; clone_size: .; cdr3_length: 16; j_call: TRBJ1-3; v_call: TRBV3-1/TRBV3-2; cdr3_nt: TGTGCCAGCAGCCAAGATCAGGTCTCAAATGGAAACACCATATATTTT; cdr3_aa: CASSQDQVSNGNTIYF
d_call: TRBD2; clone_size: .; cdr3_length: 12; j_call: TRBJ2-3; v_call: TRBV29-1; cdr3_nt: TGCAGCGTTGAAGCGGGAGGAGATACGCAGTATTTT; cdr3_aa: CSVEAGGDTQYF
d_call: .; clone_size: once; cdr3_length: 13; j_call: TRBJ2-3; v_call: TRBV19; cdr3_nt: TGTGCCAGTAGTATAGGTACGAGAGATACGCAGTATTTT; cdr3_aa: CASSIGTRDTQYF
d_call: TRBD2; clone_size: once; cdr3_length: 16; j_call: TRBJ2-5; v_call: TRBV7-8; cdr3_nt: TGTGCCAGCAGCTTACTCTCTAGCGGATGGGGGGAGACCCAGTACTTC; cdr3_aa: CASSLLSSGWGETQYF
d_call: TRBD1; clone_size: .; cdr3_length: 16; j_call: TRBJ2-1; v_call: TRBV28; cdr3_nt: TGTGCCAGCAGTGTACCGGGACAGGGGATGGGGAGTGAGCAGTTCTTC; cdr3_aa: CASSVPGQGMGSEQFF
d_call: TRBD1; clone_size: .; cdr3_length: 15; j_call: TRBJ2-1; v_call: TRBV11-3; cdr3_nt: TGTGCCAGCAGCTTTGGGACAGGGAAGTACAATGAGCAGTTCTTC; cdr3_aa: CASSFGTGKYNEQFF
d_call: TRBD2; clone_size: .; cdr3_length: 15; j_call: TRBJ2-3; v_call: TRBV16; cdr3_nt: TGTGCCAGCAGCCCTCCGGGACTACGCACAGATACGCAGTATTTT; cdr3_aa: CASSPPGLRTDTQYF
d_call: .; clone_size: .; cdr3_length: 16; j_call: TRBJ1-3; v_call: TRBV11-2; cdr3_nt: TGTGCCAGCAGCTTACAGGGGCCTAACTCTGGAAACACCATATATTTT; cdr3_aa: CASSLQGPNSGNTIYF
d_call: .; clone_size: .; cdr3_length: 14; j_call: TRBJ1-6; v_call: TRBV30; cdr3_nt: TGTGCCTGGAGTGTACTAGGGGGACATTCACCCCTCCACTTT; cdr3_aa: CAWSVLGGHSPLHF
d_call: .; clone_size: .; cdr3_length: 13; j_call: TRBJ2-7; v_call: TRBV19; cdr3_nt: TGTGCCAGTCTTCAGGGGTATGGATACGAGCAGTACTTC; cdr3_aa: CASLQGYGYEQYF
d_call: TRBD2; clone_size: .; cdr3_length: 17; j_call: TRBJ2-2; v_call: TRBV6-4; cdr3_nt: TGTGCCAGCAGTACCAGCGGGAGGGCCGCGGGGACCGGGGAGCTGTTTTTT; cdr3_aa: CASSTSGRAAGTGELFF
d_call: .; clone_size: .; cdr3_length: 13; j_call: TRBJ2-7; v_call: TRBV7-2; cdr3_nt: TGTGCCAGCAGCTTAGACAATACCTACGAGCAGTACTTC; cdr3_aa: CASSLDNTYEQYF
d_call: .; clone_size: .; cdr3_length: 14; j_call: TRBJ1-1; v_call: TRBV28; cdr3_nt: TGTGCCAGCGGGGCAGGGACTTGGGGCACTGAAGCTTTCTTT; cdr3_aa: CASGAGTWGTEAFF
d_call: TRBD1; clone_size: .; cdr3_length: 14; j_call: TRBJ2-3; v_call: TRBV6-5; cdr3_nt: TGTGCCAGCAGGCGGACAGGGAACACAGATACGCAGTATTTT; cdr3_aa: CASRRTGNTDTQYF
d_call: TRBD1; clone_size: few; cdr3_length: 16; j_call: TRBJ1-3; v_call: TRBV6-5; cdr3_nt: TGTGCCAGCAGTTACTCTTCCGGGACAGGGAGAAACACCATATATTTT; cdr3_aa: CASSYSSGTGRNTIYF
d_call: .; clone_size: .; cdr3_length: 14; j_call: TRBJ2-5; v_call: TRBV7-8; cdr3_nt: TGTGCCAGCAGCTTAGGCGGTGGCTCTGCGACCCAGTACTTC; cdr3_aa: CASSLGGGSATQYF
d_call: .; clone_size: .; cdr3_length: 16; j_call: TRBJ2-1; v_call: TRBV14; cdr3_nt: TGTGCCAGCAGCCACAACGGCCCTAGCTCCTACAATGAGCAGTTCTTC; cdr3_aa: CASSHNGPSSYNEQFF
d_call: TRBD2; clone_size: .; cdr3_length: 16; j_call: TRBJ2-1; v_call: TRBV6-4; cdr3_nt: TGTGCCAGCAGTGACTCCCGACTAGCGGGGCCGGATGAGCAGTTCTTC; cdr3_aa: CASSDSRLAGPDEQFF
d_call: TRBD2; clone_size: .; cdr3_length: 17; j_call: TRBJ2-3; v_call: TRBV5-1; cdr3_nt: TGCGCCAGCAGCTTCACTCTAGCGGGAGGGAGCACAGATACGCAGTATTTT; cdr3_aa: CASSFTLAGGSTDTQYF
d_call: TRBD2; clone_size: .; cdr3_length: 15; j_call: TRBJ2-3; v_call: TRBV7-3; cdr3_nt: TGTGCCAGCAGCTTGGGTGCGGGAGGGGCAGATACGCAGTATTTT; cdr3_aa: CASSLGAGGADTQYF
d_call: TRBD1; clone_size: .; cdr3_length: 14; j_call: TRBJ1-1; v_call: TRBV7-9; cdr3_nt: TGTGCCAGCATATACGGGACAGGGAACACTGAAGCTTTCTTT; cdr3_aa: CASIYGTGNTEAFF
d_call: .; clone_size: .; cdr3_length: 16; j_call: TRBJ2-1; v_call: TRBV11-2; cdr3_nt: TGTGCCAGCAGCTTACGGACGGGAGTGCCCCCTCGTGAGCAGTTCTTC; cdr3_aa: CASSLRTGVPPREQFF
d_call: .; clone_size: .; cdr3_length: 14; j_call: TRBJ2-1; v_call: TRBV5-1; cdr3_nt: TGCGCCAGCAGCTTGGGGCTAGATGTCAATGAGCAGTTCTTC; cdr3_aa: CASSLGLDVNEQFF